These 18 T cell receptor beta chains originate from one sample sequenced in a study of blood T cells in healthy people across ages. Then a second PCR, running roughly 7 to 11 cycles, was carried out with a sample-barcoded 5' primer and a J-beta primer mix. MiXCR, run by TCRdb on the 5' RACE reads, gives a single entry per CDR3 protein. The sample has 1.5 million to 2 million distinct CDR3 sequences; about 31% are singletons. Source material: blood. Source of these receptors: a woman under 40 in good health.

At least ten counts were recorded for this clonotype. This chain links TRBV7-9 with TRBJ2-1; TRBD2 is a possible D gene (5 bases). Trimming left V 7 bases short and J 0 bases short, with 10 bases between. From germline, CDR1 is SEHNR and CDR2 FQNEAQ (reference sequence). This CDR3 contains 14 residues. CDR3 sequence: CASKSGSSYNEQFF. CDR3 in DNA: TGTGCCAGCAAAAGCGGTAGCTCCTACAATGAGCAGTTCTTC. The variable domain in full, with the rest retrieved from reference TRBV7-9 and TRBJ2-1, is DTGVSQNPRHKITKRGQNVTFRCDPISEHNRLYWYRQTLGQGPEFLTYFQNEAQLEKSRLLSDRFSAERPKGSFSTLEIQRTEQGDSAMYLCASKSGSSYNEQFFGPGTRLTVL.

J is TRBJ1-3 and V is TRBV20-1; 7 bases are a match to TRBD1. The J segment lost 0 bases and the V segment lost 3 bases, leaving 5 bases of the junction unmatched. The CDR3 consists of 15 residues. Germline V gene sequence: CDR1 DFQATT, CDR2 SNEGSKA (reference sequence). In DNA form, the CDR3 reads TGCAGTGCTAGTCGTGGGACAGACTCTGGAAACACCATATATTTT. This codes for CSASRGTDSGNTIYF.

CDR3 nucleotide sequence: TGTGCCAGCAGTTACCCGACAGGGGCCGGGGGCAATCAGCCCCAGCATTTT. Its translation is CASSYPTGAGGNQPQHF. This chain links TRBV6-6 with TRBJ1-5; 8 bases align to TRBD1. There are 17 residues in the CDR3. The junction had 8 bases not matched to a gene; V was cut back by 2 bases and J by 2 bases. Germline assignment: CDR1 MNHNY and CDR2 SVGAGI (reference sequence).

J is TRBJ2-1 and V is TRBV7-8; D possibly uses TRBD1 or TRBD2 (6 bases each). The length of the CDR3 is 15 residues. Germline CDR1 is SGHVS and CDR2 is FQNEAQ. V gave up 4 bases and J gave up 8 bases, with 18 bases separating them. The CDR3 is CASSSQGGGGDEQFF. The CDR3 region has the DNA TGTGCCAGCAGCTCACAGGGTGGGGGAGGCGATGAGCAGTTCTTC.

This clonotype was counted only a few times. This chain links TRBV4-1 with TRBJ2-5; a possible D gene is TRBD2 (6 bases). Trimming removed 4 bases from V and 4 bases from J, with 19 bases in between. This CDR3 has 16 amino acids. Germline CDR1 MGHRA, CDR2 YSYEKL. Here the CDR3 reads CASSPFARGNRETQYF. The CDR3 DNA reads TGCGCCAGCAGCCCCTTTGCCCGCGGGAACCGAGAGACCCAGTACTTC.

The V call is TRBV20-1, the J call TRBJ2-7, with 12 bases that match TRBD2. V lost 6 bases to trimming and J lost 5 bases; unmatched junction nucleotides: 8. Germline V gene data show CDR1 as DFQATT and CDR2 as SNEGSKA (reference sequence). The CDR3 is made up of 14 amino acids. In DNA form, the CDR3 reads TGCAGTGCAACTAGCGGGGGGAACCTGAACGAGCAGTACTTC. It specifies CSATSGGNLNEQYF.

This sequence joins TRBV20-1 and TRBJ2-1, with TRBD2 identical over 12 bases. J was trimmed by 5 bases and V by 4 bases; bases with no gene match: 6. Germline CDR1 is DFQATT and CDR2 is SNEGSKA (reference sequence). This CDR3 is 15 amino acids long. CDR3 nucleotides: TGCAGTGCTATAATGGGACTAGCGGGTAACAATGAGCAGTTCTTC. Translating gives CSAIMGLAGNNEQFF.

CDR3 in DNA: TGTGCCAGCAGCGTAGATTTGGGGGTCGGCTCCTACGAGCAGTACTTC. Amino acids: CASSVDLGVGSYEQYF. The rearrangement uses TRBV9 and TRBJ2-7; possibly TRBD1 or TRBD2 for D (5 bases each). Germline values: CDR1 SGDLS, CDR2 YYNGEE. Deletions cut 0 bases from V and 0 bases from J, with 13 bases between. The CDR3 is 16 amino acids.

This chain joins TRBV18 and TRBJ2-7; no clear D. The CDR3 covers 15 residues. Germline CDR1 KGHSH, CDR2 LQKENI. Trimming took off 4 bases at V and 1 base at J, with 14 bases between the two ends. The CDR3 spells CASSLRGDSSYEQYF. DNA of the CDR3: TGTGCCAGCTCACTACGCGGTGACTCATCCTACGAGCAGTACTTC.

The V and J genes are TRBV10-3 and TRBJ1-5; tentative D call: TRBD1 (5 bases). The CDR3 runs to 17 residues. Looked up from germline, CDR1 is ENHRY and CDR2 is SYGVKD. Between the trimmed V and J ends, which lost 4 bases and 2 bases, there was a span of 18 bases. CDR3 region: CAISALGLGDGNQPQHF. The DNA of the CDR3 is TGTGCCATCAGTGCCCTTGGGTTAGGGGATGGCAATCAGCCCCAGCATTTT.

The rearrangement links TRBV2 to TRBJ2-1, with 10 bases identical to TRBD1. J was trimmed by 10 bases and V by 6 bases; bases with no gene match: 12. Germline CDR1 reads SNHLY; CDR2 reads FYNNEI. The CDR3 totals 15 residues. The CDR3 spells CASRPGTGEVGEQFF. The CDR3 DNA sequence: TGTGCCAGCAGGCCCGGGACAGGGGAGGTGGGGGAGCAGTTCTTC. The full variable domain, its missing parts supplied by reference TRBV2 and TRBJ2-1, is EPEVTQTPSHQVTQMGQEVILRCVPISNHLYFYWYRQILGQKVEFLVSFYNNEISEKSEIFDDQFSVERPDGSNFTLKIRSTKLEDSAMYFCASRPGTGEVGEQFFGPGTRLTVL.

The table lists this clonotype with a few counts. The J gene is TRBJ1-1, the V gene TRBV6-6; D might be TRBD1 (6 bases). There are 16 residues in the CDR3. From germline, CDR1 is MNHNY and CDR2 SVGAGI (reference sequence). V was cut by 7 bases and J by 1 base, with 19 bases left in between. The CDR3: CASTDWGGTRNTEAFF. The CDR3 nucleotides read TGTGCCAGCACTGACTGGGGGGGCACCCGGAACACTGAAGCTTTCTTT.

Notes on this clonotype: The junction differs from germline at one of its ends, possibly a read error. The CDR3, as DNA: TGTGCCAGCAGCAAGGACAGCACAGATGCGCAGTATTTT. This gives the protein CASSKDSTDAQYF. The chain links TRBV12-3 or TRBV12-4 to TRBJ2-3; D is perhaps TRBD1 (6 bases). The CDR3 length is 13 residues.

This clonotype has just a few counts. The chain uses TRBV5-5 and TRBJ2-1, with 7 nucleotides matching TRBD2. The CDR3 totals 15 residues. Germline V gene sequence: CDR1 SGHKS, CDR2 YYEKEE (reference sequence). J gave up 3 bases and V 0 bases, and 3 bases lay outside the gene matches. CDR3 nucleotide sequence: TGTGCCAGCAGCTTGGGACGGGGGGTCTACAATGAGCAGTTCTTC. Its translation: CASSLGRGVYNEQFF.

The V gene is TRBV4-1, the J gene TRBJ1-2, with D perhaps matching TRBD1 (5 bases). The germline V and J ends were trimmed by 5 bases and 1 base, with 20 bases remaining between them. Germline CDR1 MGHRA, CDR2 YSYEKL. The CDR3 has 17 amino acids. The CDR3 DNA follows: TGCGCCAGCAGCTCCCATCTGAGGGGACTCAATAACTATGGCTACACCTTC. It is translated as CASSSHLRGLNNYGYTF.

In nucleotides, the CDR3 is TGTGCCAGCAGCATGTGGATCTCCTACAATGAGCAGTTCTTC. It specifies CASSMWISYNEQFF. The chain carries TRBV21-1 and TRBJ2-1. TRBV21-1 is recorded as a pseudogene. The CDR3 loop spans 14 amino acids.

This clonotype has a handful of counts. The chain has TRBV4-1 and TRBJ2-7, with 9 bases fitting TRBD1. The CDR3 sequence is 17 residues long. Germline trimming cut 2 bases from V and 3 bases from J; bases unmatched to any gene: 11. Germline-derived CDR1 and CDR2 are MGHRA and YSYEKL. This CDR3 reads CASSQSTPGTGIYEQYF. The CDR3 coding sequence is TGCGCCAGCAGCCAATCTACTCCCGGGACAGGGATCTACGAGCAGTACTTC.

The J gene is TRBJ2-7, the V gene TRBV6-5, with D maybe TRBD2 (6 bases). V was cut by 7 bases and J by 7 bases, with 17 bases left in between. CDR1 MNHEY and CDR2 SVGAGI come from the germline V gene. This CDR3 spans 13 amino acids. CDR3 DNA sequence: TGTGCCAGCAATGCGGGGCGTCGGGGGGAGCAGTACTTC. Translation: CASNAGRRGEQYF.